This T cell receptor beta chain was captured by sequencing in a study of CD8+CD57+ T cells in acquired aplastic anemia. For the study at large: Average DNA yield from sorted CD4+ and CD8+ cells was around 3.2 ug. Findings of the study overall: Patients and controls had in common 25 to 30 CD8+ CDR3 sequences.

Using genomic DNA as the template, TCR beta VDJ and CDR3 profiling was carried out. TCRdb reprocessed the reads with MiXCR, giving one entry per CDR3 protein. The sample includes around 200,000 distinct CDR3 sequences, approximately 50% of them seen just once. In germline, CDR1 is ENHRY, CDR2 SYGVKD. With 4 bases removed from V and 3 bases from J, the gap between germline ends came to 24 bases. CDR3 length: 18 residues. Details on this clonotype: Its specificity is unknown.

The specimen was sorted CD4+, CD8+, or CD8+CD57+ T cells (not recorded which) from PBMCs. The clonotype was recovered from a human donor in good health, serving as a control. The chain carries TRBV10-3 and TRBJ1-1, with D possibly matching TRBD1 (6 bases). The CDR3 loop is CAISGQTSGGAGHTEAFF. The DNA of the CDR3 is TGTGCCATCAGTGGTCAGACTAGCGGGGGGGCGGGGCACACTGAAGCTTTCTTT.